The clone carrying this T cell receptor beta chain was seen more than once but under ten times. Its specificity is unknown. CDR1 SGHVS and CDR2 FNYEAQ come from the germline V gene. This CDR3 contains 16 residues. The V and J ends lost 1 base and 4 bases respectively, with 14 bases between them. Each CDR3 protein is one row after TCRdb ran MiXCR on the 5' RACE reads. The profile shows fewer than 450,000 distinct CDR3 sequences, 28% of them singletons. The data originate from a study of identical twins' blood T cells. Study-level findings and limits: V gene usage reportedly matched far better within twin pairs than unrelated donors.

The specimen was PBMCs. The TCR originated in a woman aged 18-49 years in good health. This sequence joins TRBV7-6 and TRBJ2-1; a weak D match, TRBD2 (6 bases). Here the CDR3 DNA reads TGTGCCAGCAGCTTAGAGGCTAGCGTCACGTACAATGAGCAGTTCTTC. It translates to CASSLEASVTYNEQFF.